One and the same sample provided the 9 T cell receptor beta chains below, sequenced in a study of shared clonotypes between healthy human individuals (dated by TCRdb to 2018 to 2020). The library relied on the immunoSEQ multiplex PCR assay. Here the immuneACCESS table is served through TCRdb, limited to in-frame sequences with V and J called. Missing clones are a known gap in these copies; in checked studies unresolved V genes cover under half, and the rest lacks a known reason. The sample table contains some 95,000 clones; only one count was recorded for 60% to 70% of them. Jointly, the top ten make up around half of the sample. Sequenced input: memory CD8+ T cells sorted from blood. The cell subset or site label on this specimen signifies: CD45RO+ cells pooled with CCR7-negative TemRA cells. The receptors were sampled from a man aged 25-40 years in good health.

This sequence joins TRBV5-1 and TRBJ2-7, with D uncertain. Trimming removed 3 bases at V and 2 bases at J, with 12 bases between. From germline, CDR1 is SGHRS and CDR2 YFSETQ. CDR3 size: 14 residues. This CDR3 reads CASSYQTGTYEQYF. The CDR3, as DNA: TGCGCCAGCAGCTACCAGACTGGTACCTACGAGCAGTACTTC.

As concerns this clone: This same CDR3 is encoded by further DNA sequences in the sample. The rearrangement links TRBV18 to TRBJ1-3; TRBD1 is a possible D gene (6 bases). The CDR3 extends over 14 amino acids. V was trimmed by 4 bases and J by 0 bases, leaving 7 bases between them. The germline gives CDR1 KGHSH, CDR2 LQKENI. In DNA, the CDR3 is TGTGCCAGCTCACAACAGGGCTCTGGAAACACCATATATTTT. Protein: CASSQQGSGNTIYF. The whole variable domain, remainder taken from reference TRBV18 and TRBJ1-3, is NAGVMQNPRHLVRRRGQEARLRCSPMKGHSHVYWYRQLPEEGLKFMVYLQKENIIDESGMPKERFSAEFPKEGPSILRIQQVVRGDSAAYFCASSQQGSGNTIYFGEGSWLTVV.

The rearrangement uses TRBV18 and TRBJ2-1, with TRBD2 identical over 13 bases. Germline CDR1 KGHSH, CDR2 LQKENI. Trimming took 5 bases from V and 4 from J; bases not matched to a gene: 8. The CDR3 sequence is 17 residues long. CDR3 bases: TGTGCCAGCTCAACAATGGGACTAGCGGGATCGTACAATGAGCAGTTCTTC. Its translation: CASSTMGLAGSYNEQFF.

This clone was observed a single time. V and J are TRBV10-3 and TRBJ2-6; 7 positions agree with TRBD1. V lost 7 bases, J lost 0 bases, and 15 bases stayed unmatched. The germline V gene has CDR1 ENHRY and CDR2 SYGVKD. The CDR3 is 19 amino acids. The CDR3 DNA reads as TGTGCCATCAAGGGTTTGCGGACAGGTGTTTTCTCTGGGGCCAACGTCCTGACTTTC. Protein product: CAIKGLRTGVFSGANVLTF.

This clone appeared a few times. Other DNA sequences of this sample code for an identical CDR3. The CDR3 region is CASSLEGNTEAFF. CDR3 in DNA: TGCGCCAGCAGCTTGGAGGGGAACACTGAAGCTTTCTTT. This chain joins TRBV5-1 and TRBJ1-1; unclear D gene. V dropped 0 bases and J dropped 1 base, with 4 bases sitting between them. Germline CDR1 SGHRS, CDR2 YFSETQ. The CDR3 is 13 amino acids.

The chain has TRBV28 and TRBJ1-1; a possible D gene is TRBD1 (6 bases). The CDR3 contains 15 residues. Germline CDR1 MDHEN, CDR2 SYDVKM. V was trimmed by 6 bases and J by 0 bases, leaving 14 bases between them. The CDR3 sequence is CASSLPDSMNTEAFF. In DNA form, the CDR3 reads TGTGCCAGCAGCCTTCCGGACAGCATGAACACTGAAGCTTTCTTT.

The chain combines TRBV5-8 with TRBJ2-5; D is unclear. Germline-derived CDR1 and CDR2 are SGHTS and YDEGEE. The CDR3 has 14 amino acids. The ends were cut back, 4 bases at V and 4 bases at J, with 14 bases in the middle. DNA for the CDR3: TGTGCCAGCAGCATGAAGTACCACGGAGAGACCCAGTACTTC. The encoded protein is CASSMKYHGETQYF.

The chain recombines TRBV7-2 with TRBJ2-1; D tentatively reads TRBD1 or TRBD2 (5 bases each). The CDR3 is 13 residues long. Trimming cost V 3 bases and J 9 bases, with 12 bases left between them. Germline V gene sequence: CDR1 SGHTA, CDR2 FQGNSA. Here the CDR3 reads CASSLEVQGEQFF. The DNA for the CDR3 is TGTGCCAGCAGCTTGGAGGTCCAGGGTGAGCAGTTCTTC.

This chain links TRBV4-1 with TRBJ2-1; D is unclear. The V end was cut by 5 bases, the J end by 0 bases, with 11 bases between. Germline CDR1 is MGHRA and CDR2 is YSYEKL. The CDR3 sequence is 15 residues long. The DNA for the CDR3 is TGCGCCAGCAGCTTAGAGGAGAGCTCCTACAATGAGCAGTTCTTC. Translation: CASSLEESSYNEQFF.